The next 21 T cell receptor beta chains were all read from a single sample in a study of vaccination effects on CD4 cells after COVID-19. Clones were read by immunoSEQ multiplex PCR, and TCRdb kept only the in-frame ones, dropping some. The sample shows 65,000 to 90,000 clones, about four fifths of them seen only once. Their specific antigens are unknown. Sequencing was preceded by expansion of antigen-specific CD4+ T cells with viral peptide pools in the ViraFEST assay. With 10 days of culture completed, CD4+ T cells were isolated. Neither prior SARS-CoV-2 infection nor positive nucleocapsid antibodies were present in the vaccine recipients. The sequences come from CD4+ T cells from PBMCs cultured with SARS-CoV-2 spike peptides, collected before COVID-19 vaccination. The receptors were gathered from a human donor who received a COVID-19 vaccine.

The rearrangement links TRBV27 to TRBJ2-6; 7 bases are shared with TRBD1. Germline CDR1 is MNHEY and CDR2 is SMNVEV (reference sequence). This CDR3 region has 13 residues. V shed 5 bases, J shed 8 bases, and the junction held 3 bases outside the gene matches. The CDR3 loop reads CASSDRVPNVLTF. The CDR3 nucleotides read TGTGCCAGCAGTGACAGGGTCCCCAACGTCCTGACTTTC.

The chain recombines TRBV9 with TRBJ1-1; D not certain. This CDR3 contains 14 residues. Germline V lookup: CDR1 SGDLS, CDR2 YYNGEE. With 0 bases removed from V and 7 bases from J, the gap between germline ends came to 13 bases. This CDR3 is CASSVAGGTSEAFF. The CDR3 region has the DNA TGTGCCAGCAGCGTAGCTGGCGGAACCAGTGAAGCTTTCTTT.

The chain joins TRBV2 to TRBJ1-2, with D unresolved. The CDR3 length is 13 residues. Trimming took 4 bases from V and 7 from J, leaving 13 bases between them. Germline values: CDR1 SNHLY, CDR2 FYNNEI. CDR3 in DNA: TGTGCCAGCAGTGGGAACAGTCGGGGTGGCTACACCTTC. It yields the protein CASSGNSRGGYTF.

This clone was observed once. The chain employs TRBV18 and TRBJ1-1; D might be TRBD1 (5 bases). The CDR3 is made up of 16 amino acids. Trimming shortened V by 2 bases and J by 0 bases, and 13 bases separated the two germline ends. CDR1 is KGHSH and CDR2 is LQKENI in the germline V gene. The CDR3 spells CASSPAVAGLNTEAFF. The CDR3 DNA is TGTGCCAGCTCACCAGCGGTAGCAGGGCTGAACACTGAAGCTTTCTTT.

Notes on this clone: Relative to the germline gene, one junction end is altered; a read error may explain this. The gene calls are TRBV30 and TRBJ2-1; D possibly corresponds to TRBD2 (6 bases). CDR1 GTSNPN and CDR2 SVGIG come from the germline V gene (reference sequence). CDR3 length: 13 residues. For the CDR3, the DNA is TGTGCCACCGCATGGGACTCCAACAATGAGCAGTTCTTC. Residues: CATAWDSNNEQFF.

The chain carries TRBV10-1 and TRBJ2-7; no definite D call. Germline V CDR1 and CDR2: WNHNN, SYGVQD (reference sequence). The CDR3 has 13 amino acids. V dropped 2 bases and J dropped 2 bases, with 7 bases sitting between them. The CDR3 region is CASSESQTYEQYV. For the CDR3, the DNA is TGCGCCAGCAGTGAGAGTCAGACCTACGAGCAGTACGTC.

The chain employs TRBV6-2 or TRBV6-3 and TRBJ1-1, with 10 bases lining up with TRBD1. The CDR3 totals 15 residues. J gave up 6 bases and V 6 bases, and 10 bases lay outside the gene matches. Germline loops: CDR1 MNHEY, CDR2 SVGEGT. The CDR3 coding sequence is TGTGCCAGCAGCCGATCAAGGGACAGGGGCGCTGAAGCTTTCTTT. This translates into CASSRSRDRGAEAFF.

J is TRBJ2-1 and V is TRBV21-1; the table's D call, TRBD2, was not checked against the DNA. TRBV21-1 constitutes a pseudogene. This CDR3 has 14 residues. The CDR3 nucleotides read TGTGCCAGCATCCTGAACAGGAGGGCCAATGAGCAGTTCTTC. Translation gives CASILNRRANEQFF.

The count of this clone is one. The rearrangement uses TRBV3-1 (or the pseudogene TRBV3-2) and TRBJ2-7; TRBD1 matches at 7 bases. Unmatched junction bases numbered 11, after V lost 4 bases and J lost 5 bases. This CDR3 region has 15 residues. In germline, CDR1 is LGHDT, CDR2 YNNKEL (reference sequence). The DNA of the CDR3 is TGTGCCAGCAGCCGATCACCGACAGGGAAGGACGAGCAGTACGTC. It yields the protein CASSRSPTGKDEQYV.

The rearrangement joins TRBV5-1 to TRBJ1-1; no definite D call. The V end was cut by 2 bases, the J end by 1 base, with 6 bases between. CDR1 and CDR2 (germline): SGHRS, YFSETQ. There are 13 residues in the CDR3. For the CDR3, the DNA is TGCGCCAGCAGCTTTCTAGAGAACACTGAAGCTTTCTTT. Its protein is CASSFLENTEAFF.

This chain joins TRBV4-1 and TRBJ1-5, with a tentative D call TRBD1 (6 bases). V lost 2 bases to trimming and J lost 5 bases, with 13 bases between them. Germline lookup yields CDR1 MGHRA and CDR2 YSYEKL. The length of the CDR3 is 15 residues. The DNA for the CDR3 is TGCGCCAGCAGCCAATCAGGGGCCGTCGATCAGCCCCAGCATTTT. Protein sequence: CASSQSGAVDQPQHF.

Only a few counts were recorded for this clone. The gene calls are TRBV5-8 and TRBJ2-2; possible D gene TRBD1, 5 bases. V lost 7 bases, J lost 4 bases, and 17 bases lay in between. From germline, CDR1 is SGHTS and CDR2 YDEGEE. The CDR3 consists of 15 residues. The CDR3 DNA reads as TGTGCCAGCTTCGCCTGGGGCTTGGGCACCGGGGAGCTGTTTTTT. It yields the protein CASFAWGLGTGELFF.

This clone was found a few times. Other nucleotide sequences from this sample produce the same CDR3. The chain carries TRBV19 and TRBJ2-5; TRBD1 matches at 7 bases. There are 13 residues in the CDR3. In germline, CDR1 is LNHDA, CDR2 SQIVND (reference sequence). Germline trimming cut 8 bases from V and 5 bases from J; bases unmatched to any gene: 8. The CDR3, as DNA: TGTGCCAGTTCAGACAGGGCCCGGGAGACCCAGTACTTC. Protein: CASSDRARETQYF.

V and J are TRBV5-8 and TRBJ2-5, with 8 bases aligning to TRBD2. The V and J ends lost 7 bases and 4 bases, in that order; junction bases with no gene match: 18. CDR1 SGHTS and CDR2 YDEGEE come from the germline V gene. The CDR3 covers 17 residues. The CDR3 sequence: CASPEGPGTRIPETQYF. The CDR3 bases are TGTGCCAGCCCAGAGGGGCCCGGGACTAGAATTCCAGAGACCCAGTACTTC.

The chain uses TRBV7-9 and TRBJ1-1; D is perhaps TRBD1 (5 bases). The CDR3 covers 14 residues. The V and J ends lost 4 bases and 5 bases respectively, with 14 bases between them. CDR1 SEHNR and CDR2 FQNEAQ come from the germline V gene (reference sequence). CDR3 amino acids: CASSSRGGETEAFF. DNA for the CDR3: TGTGCCAGCAGCTCCCGGGGCGGAGAGACTGAAGCTTTCTTT.

The chain couples TRBV4-1 to TRBJ1-4, with 11 bases fitting TRBD1. With 3 bases clipped from V and 17 bases from J, the junction kept 5 bases outside the gene matches. Germline V gene data show CDR1 as MGHRA and CDR2 as YSYEKL. The CDR3 covers 12 residues. The CDR3 loop reads CASSQPGQGVFF. The CDR3 DNA follows: TGCGCCAGCAGCCAGCCGGGACAGGGGGTTTTTTTT.

The gene calls are TRBV12-3 or TRBV12-4 and TRBJ1-4; D is undetermined. The V and J ends lost 6 bases and 10 bases respectively, with 12 bases between them. The length of the CDR3 is 12 residues. CDR3 in amino acids: CASRPTRGKLFF. The CDR3 coding sequence is TGTGCCAGCAGACCTACACGGGGAAAACTGTTTTTT.

This chain connects TRBV6-2 or TRBV6-3 to TRBJ1-5; D uncertain. CDR3 length equals 15 residues. Germline V gives CDR1 MNHEY, CDR2 SVGEGT. Between the trimmed V and J ends, which lost 0 bases and 1 base, there was a span of 7 bases. As DNA, the CDR3 is TGTGCCAGCAGTTACTCTCGCGGAAGCAATCAGCCCCAGCATTTT. Its protein product is CASSYSRGSNQPQHF.

This clone appeared a few times. One end of the junction fails to match germline, which may point to a read error. This chain uses TRBV6-2 or TRBV6-3 with TRBJ1-1; 8 bases map to TRBD1. There are 12 residues in the CDR3. Germline loops: CDR1 MNHEY, CDR2 SVGEGT. CDR3 region: CASSYSGRDRLF. In DNA form, the CDR3 reads TGTGCCAGCAGTTACTCTGGCAGGGACAGGCTCTTT.

This clone was observed a few times. V is TRBV3-1 (or the pseudogene TRBV3-2) and J is TRBJ1-6; no clear D. Per germline, CDR1 LGHDT and CDR2 YNNKEL (reference sequence). The V end was cut by 0 bases, the J end by 0 bases, with 9 bases between. This CDR3 comprises 17 residues. CDR3 bases: TGTGCCAGCAGCCAAGATCAGGAATCCTCCTATAATTCACCCCTCCACTTT. Translating it yields CASSQDQESSYNSPLHF.

The gene calls are TRBV19 and TRBJ2-5; D is possibly TRBD2 (6 bases). This CDR3 has 13 residues. Deletions cut 10 bases from V and 4 bases from J, with 16 bases between. The V gene's germline CDR1 is LNHDA and CDR2 SQIVND (reference sequence). CDR3 sequence (DNA): TGTGCCACCCAACTCCCGGGGGTAGAGACCCAGTACTTC. Translated: CATQLPGVETQYF.